This TCR beta chain was sequenced during a study of control samples from healthy donors and cancer patients. This table comes from immunoSEQ multiplex PCR, and its TCRdb copy is limited to in-frame clones, with some not included. The table lists 90,000 to 150,000 clones, approximately 88% of them singletons. This CDR3 spans 14 amino acids. Germline-derived CDR1 and CDR2 are SQVTM and ANQGSEA. Deletions cut 4 bases from V and 0 bases from J, with 12 bases between. The sequence was obtained from a man aged 40-50 years in good health. This sequence joins TRBV29-1 and TRBJ1-2; TRBD1 might be the D (6 bases). Material: blood. DNA for the CDR3: TGCAGCGTTGGGGGGGCGCAGACTAACTATGGCTACACCTTC. As protein: CSVGGAQTNYGYTF.